Reported below is one T cell receptor (beta chain). Followed longitudinally, the Seattle patients had been enrolled during active infection. This entry comes from a study of blood T cell repertoires in COVID-19. Clones were read by immunoSEQ multiplex PCR, and TCRdb kept only the in-frame ones, dropping some. This repertoire shows about 230,000 clones, 70% to 90% found once; its top ten account for about 5.1%. CDR1 is KGHDR, CDR2 SFDVKD, per germline. The CDR3 runs 14 residues. J lost 11 bases, V lost 7 bases, and 11 bases had no gene match. Sequenced: peripheral blood. The chain couples TRBV24-1 to TRBJ1-1, with 11 bases aligning to TRBD1. The clonotype was recovered from a man aged 50 or older with COVID-19, enrolled during active disease. The CDR3, as DNA: TGTGCCACCAGCTCGGGACAGGGGGTAGGGGACGCTTTCTTT. Translation: CATSSGQGVGDAFF.